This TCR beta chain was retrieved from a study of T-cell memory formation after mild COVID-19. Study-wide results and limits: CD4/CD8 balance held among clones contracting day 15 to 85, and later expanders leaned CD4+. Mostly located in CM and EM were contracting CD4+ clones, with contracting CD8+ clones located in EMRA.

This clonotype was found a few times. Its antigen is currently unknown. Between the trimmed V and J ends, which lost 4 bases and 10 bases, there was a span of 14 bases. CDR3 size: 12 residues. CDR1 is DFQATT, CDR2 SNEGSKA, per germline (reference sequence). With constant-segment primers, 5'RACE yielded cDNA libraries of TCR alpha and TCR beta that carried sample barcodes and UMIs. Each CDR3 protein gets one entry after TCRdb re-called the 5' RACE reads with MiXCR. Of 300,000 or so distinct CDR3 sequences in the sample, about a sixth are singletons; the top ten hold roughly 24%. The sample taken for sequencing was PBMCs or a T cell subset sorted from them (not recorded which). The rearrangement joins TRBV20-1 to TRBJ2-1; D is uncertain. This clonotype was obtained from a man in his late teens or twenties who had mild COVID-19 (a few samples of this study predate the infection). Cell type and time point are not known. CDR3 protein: CSATVPLKEQFF. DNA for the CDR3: TGCAGTGCTACCGTCCCGCTTAAGGAGCAGTTCTTC.